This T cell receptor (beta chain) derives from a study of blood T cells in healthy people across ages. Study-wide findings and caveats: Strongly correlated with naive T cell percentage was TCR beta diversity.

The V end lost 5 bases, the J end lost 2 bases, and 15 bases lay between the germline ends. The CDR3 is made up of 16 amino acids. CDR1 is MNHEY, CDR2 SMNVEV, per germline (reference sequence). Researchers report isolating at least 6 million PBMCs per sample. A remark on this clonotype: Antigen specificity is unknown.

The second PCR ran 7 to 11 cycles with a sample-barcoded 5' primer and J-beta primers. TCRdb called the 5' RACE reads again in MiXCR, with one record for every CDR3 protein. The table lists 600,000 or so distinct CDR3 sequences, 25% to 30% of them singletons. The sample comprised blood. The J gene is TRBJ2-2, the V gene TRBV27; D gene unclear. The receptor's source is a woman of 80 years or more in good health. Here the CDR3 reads CASSPWSEVNTGELFF. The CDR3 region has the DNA TGTGCCAGCAGTCCCTGGTCCGAAGTAAACACCGGGGAGCTGTTTTTT.